This TCR beta chain was observed in a study of T cell repertoires in cytomegalovirus infection. Whole-study context: Matching HLA type, along with CMV infection, was indicated by public TCR beta signatures.

Per the germline V gene, CDR1 is SGHVS and CDR2 is FNYEAQ. The V segment lost 7 bases and the J segment 2 bases; nucleotides outside the gene matches: 4. The CDR3 consists of 14 residues. MiXCR was run by TCRdb on the reads, yielding one entry per CDR3 protein. The table records approximately 910,000 distinct CDR3 sequences, approximately 32% of them present only once. Turning to this clonotype: Its antigen is unidentified.

The TCR was taken from a human donor in good health (CMV status not recorded). Some clones in this sample may be carry-over from other donors' samples. This chain connects TRBV7-6 to TRBJ2-7; 11 bases align to TRBD2. The source material was cultured CD8+ T cells from PBMCs, sampled from culture after CMV antigen stimulation. Here the CDR3 DNA reads TGTGCCAGCACCATTAGCGGGGGGGCCTACGAGCAGTACTTC. This encodes CASTISGGAYEQYF.